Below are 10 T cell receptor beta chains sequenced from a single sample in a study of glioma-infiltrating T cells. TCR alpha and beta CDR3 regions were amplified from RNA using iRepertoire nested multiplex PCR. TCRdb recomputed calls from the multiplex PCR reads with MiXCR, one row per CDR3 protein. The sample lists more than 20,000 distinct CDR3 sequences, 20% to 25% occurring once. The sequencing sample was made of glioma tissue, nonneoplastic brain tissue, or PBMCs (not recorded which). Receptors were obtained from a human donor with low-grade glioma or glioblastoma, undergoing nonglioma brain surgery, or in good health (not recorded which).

CDR3 bases: TGCAGCGCGGACTACCTAAGCACAGATACGCAGTATTTT. This encodes CSADYLSTDTQYF. The rearrangement joins TRBV20-1 to TRBJ2-3; D might be TRBD2 (6 bases). The germline CDR1 and CDR2 sequences are DFQATT and SNEGSKA (reference sequence). The CDR3 runs to 13 residues.

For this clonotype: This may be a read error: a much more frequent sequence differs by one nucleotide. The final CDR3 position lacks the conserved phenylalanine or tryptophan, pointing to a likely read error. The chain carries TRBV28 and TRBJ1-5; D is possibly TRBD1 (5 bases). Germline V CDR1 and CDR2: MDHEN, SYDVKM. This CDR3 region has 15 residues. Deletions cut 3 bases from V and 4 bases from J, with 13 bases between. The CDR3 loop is CASSFSGGNNQPQHS. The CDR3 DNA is TGTGCCAGCAGTTTTAGTGGGGGTAATAATCAGCCCCAGCATTCT.

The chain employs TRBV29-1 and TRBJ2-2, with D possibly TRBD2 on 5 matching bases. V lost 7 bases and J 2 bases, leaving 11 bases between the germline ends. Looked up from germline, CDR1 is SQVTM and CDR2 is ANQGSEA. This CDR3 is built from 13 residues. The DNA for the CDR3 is TGCAGCGCCGAGGGCTTCAACACCGGGGAGCTGTTTTTT. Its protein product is CSAEGFNTGELFF.

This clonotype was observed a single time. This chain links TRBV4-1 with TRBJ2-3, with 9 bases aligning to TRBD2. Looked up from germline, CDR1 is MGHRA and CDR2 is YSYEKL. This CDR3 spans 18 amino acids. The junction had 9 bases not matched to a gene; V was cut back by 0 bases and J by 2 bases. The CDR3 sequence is CASSQDLSSGAATDTQYF. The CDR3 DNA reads TGCGCCAGCAGCCAAGATCTTTCTAGCGGGGCCGCCACAGATACGCAGTATTTT.

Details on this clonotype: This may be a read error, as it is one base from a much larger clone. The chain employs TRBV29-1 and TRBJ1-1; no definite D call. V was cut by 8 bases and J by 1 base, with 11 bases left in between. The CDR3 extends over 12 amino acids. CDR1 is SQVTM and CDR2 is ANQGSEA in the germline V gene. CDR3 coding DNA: TGCAGCCCCGAGACGGGGAACACTGAAGCTTTCTTT. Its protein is CSPETGNTEAFF.

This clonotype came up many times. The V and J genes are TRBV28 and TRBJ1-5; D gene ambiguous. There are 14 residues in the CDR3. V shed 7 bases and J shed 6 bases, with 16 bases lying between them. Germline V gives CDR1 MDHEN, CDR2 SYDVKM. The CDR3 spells CASTTFDGFQPQHF. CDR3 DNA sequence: TGTGCCAGCACCACTTTTGACGGCTTTCAGCCCCAGCATTTT.

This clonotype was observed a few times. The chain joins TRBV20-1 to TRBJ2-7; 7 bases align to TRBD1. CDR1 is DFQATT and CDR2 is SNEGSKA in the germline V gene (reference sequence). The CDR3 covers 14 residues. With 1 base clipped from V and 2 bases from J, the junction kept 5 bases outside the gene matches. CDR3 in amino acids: CSARAVDRTYEQYF. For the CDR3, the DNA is TGCAGTGCTAGAGCCGTGGACAGGACCTACGAGCAGTACTTC.

CDR3 loop: CASNRQGGYYGYTF. The CDR3 DNA follows: TGTGCCAGCAACCGACAGGGCGGCTACTATGGCTACACCTTC. The chain has TRBV7-9 and TRBJ1-2; 7 bases line up with TRBD1. Germline lookup yields CDR1 SEHNR and CDR2 FQNEAQ (reference sequence). This CDR3 comprises 14 residues. J was trimmed by 3 bases and V by 7 bases; bases with no gene match: 8.

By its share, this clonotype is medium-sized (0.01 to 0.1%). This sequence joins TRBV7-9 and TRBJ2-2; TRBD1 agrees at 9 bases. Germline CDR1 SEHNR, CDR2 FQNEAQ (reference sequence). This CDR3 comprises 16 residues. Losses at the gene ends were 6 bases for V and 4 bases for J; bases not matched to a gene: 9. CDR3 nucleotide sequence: TGTGCCAGCAGTAACAGGACAGGGGTATCCACCGGGGAGCTGTTTTTT. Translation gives CASSNRTGVSTGELFF.

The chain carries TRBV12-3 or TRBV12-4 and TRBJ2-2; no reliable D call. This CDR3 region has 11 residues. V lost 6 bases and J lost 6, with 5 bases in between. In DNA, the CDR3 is TGTGCCAGCAGAAGTTCCGGGGAGCTGTTTTTT. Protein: CASRSSGELFF.